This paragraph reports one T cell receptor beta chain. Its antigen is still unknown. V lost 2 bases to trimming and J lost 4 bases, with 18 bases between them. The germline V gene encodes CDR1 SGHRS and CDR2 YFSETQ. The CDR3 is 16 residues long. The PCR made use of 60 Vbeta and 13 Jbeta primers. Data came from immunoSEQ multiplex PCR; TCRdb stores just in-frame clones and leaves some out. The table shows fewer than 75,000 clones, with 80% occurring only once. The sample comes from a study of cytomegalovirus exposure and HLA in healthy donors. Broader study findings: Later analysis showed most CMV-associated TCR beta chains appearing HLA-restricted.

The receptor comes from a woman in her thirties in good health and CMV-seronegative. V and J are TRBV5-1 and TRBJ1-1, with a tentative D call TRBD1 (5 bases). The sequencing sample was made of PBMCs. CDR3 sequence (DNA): TGCGCCAGCAGCTTCACCAAGACAGTCCAGGGCACTGAAGCTTTCTTT. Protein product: CASSFTKTVQGTEAFF.